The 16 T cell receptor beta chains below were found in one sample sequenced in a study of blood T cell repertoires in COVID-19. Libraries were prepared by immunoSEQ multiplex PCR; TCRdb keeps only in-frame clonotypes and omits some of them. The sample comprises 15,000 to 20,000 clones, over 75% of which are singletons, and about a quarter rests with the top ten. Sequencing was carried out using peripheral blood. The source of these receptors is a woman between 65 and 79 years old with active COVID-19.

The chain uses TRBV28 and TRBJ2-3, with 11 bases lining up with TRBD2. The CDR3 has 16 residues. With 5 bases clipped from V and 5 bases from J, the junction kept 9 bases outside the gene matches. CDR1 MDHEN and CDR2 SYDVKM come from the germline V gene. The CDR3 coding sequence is TGTGCCAGCAGTCCGATGACTAGCGGGATTATAGATACGCAGTATTTT. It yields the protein CASSPMTSGIIDTQYF. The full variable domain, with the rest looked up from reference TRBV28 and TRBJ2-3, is DVKVTQSSRYLVKRTGEKVFLECVQDMDHENMFWYRQDPGLGLRLIYFSYDVKMKEKGDIPEGYSVSREKKERFSLILESASTNQTSMYLCASSPMTSGIIDTQYFGPGTRLTVL.

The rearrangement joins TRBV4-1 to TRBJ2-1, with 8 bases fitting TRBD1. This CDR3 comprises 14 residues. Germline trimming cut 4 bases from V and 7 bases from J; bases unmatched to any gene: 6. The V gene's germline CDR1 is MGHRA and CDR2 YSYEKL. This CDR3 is CASSLWTGKNEQFF. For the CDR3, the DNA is TGCGCCAGCAGCCTTTGGACAGGGAAAAATGAGCAGTTCTTC.

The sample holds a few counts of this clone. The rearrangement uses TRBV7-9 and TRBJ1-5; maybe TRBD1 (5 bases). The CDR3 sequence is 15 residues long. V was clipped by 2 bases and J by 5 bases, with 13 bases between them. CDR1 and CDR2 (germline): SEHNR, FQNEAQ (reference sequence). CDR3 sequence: CASSLRREGHQPQHF. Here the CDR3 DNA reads TGTGCCAGCAGCTTACGCAGGGAGGGTCATCAGCCCCAGCATTTT. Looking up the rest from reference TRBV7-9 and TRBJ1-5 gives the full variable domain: DTGVSQNPRHKITKRGQNVTFRCDPISEHNRLYWYRQTLGQGPEFLTYFQNEAQLEKSRLLSDRFSAERPKGSFSTLEIQRTEQGDSAMYLCASSLRREGHQPQHFGDGTRLSIL.

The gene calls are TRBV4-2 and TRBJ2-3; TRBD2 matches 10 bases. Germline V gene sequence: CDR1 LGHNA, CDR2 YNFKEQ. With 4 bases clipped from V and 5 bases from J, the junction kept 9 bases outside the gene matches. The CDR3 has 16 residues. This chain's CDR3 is CASSLLAGEVGDTQYF. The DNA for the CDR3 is TGTGCCAGCAGCCTCCTAGCGGGAGAAGTTGGAGATACGCAGTATTTT.

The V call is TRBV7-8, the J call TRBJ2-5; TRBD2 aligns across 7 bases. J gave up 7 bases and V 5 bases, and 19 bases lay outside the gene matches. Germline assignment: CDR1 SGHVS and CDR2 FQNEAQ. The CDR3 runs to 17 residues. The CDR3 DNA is TGTGCCAGCAGCGGGAGGCCCGGCGGGAGTTCCGTAGCGACCCAGTACTTC. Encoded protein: CASSGRPGGSSVATQYF. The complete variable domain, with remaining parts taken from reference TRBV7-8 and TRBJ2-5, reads GAGVSQSPRYKVAKRGQDVALRCDPISGHVSLFWYQQALGQGPEFLTYFQNEAQLDKSGLPSDRFFAERPEGSVSTLKIQRTQQEDSAVYLCASSGRPGGSSVATQYFGPGTRLLVL.

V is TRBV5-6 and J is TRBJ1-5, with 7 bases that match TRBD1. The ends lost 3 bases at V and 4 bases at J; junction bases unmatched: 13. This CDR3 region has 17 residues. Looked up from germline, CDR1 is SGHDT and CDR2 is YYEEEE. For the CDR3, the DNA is TGTGCCAGCAGCTCTATAGGGGGACTGACAGGGAATCAGCCCCAGCATTTT. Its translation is CASSSIGGLTGNQPQHF.

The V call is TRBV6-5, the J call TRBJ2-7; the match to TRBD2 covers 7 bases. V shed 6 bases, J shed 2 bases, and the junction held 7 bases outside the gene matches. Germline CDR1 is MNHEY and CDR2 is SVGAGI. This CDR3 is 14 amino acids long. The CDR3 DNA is TGTGCCAGCAGGCAAAGCGGGAAGGCCTACGAGCAGTACTTC. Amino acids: CASRQSGKAYEQYF.

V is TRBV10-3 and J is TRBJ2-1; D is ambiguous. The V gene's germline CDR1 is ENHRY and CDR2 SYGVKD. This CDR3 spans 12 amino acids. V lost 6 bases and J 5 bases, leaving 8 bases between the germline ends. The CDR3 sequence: CAISGTDNEQFF. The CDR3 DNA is TGTGCCATCAGCGGTACGGACAATGAGCAGTTCTTC.

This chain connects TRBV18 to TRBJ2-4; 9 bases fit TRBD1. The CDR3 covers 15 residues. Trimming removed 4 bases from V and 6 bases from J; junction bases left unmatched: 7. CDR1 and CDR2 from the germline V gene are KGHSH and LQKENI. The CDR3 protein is CASSLRDREGNIQYF. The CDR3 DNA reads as TGTGCCAGCTCACTTAGGGACAGGGAGGGAAACATTCAGTACTTC.

The CDR3 nucleotides read TGCGCCAGCAGCTTGGCACCTTTTATGGGACAAAGCTCCTACGAGCAGTACTTC. Amino acid sequence: CASSLAPFMGQSSYEQYF. The V call is TRBV5-1, the J call TRBJ2-7; D perhaps matches TRBD1 (6 bases). Germline V lookup: CDR1 SGHRS, CDR2 YFSETQ. The CDR3 has 18 amino acids. V was clipped by 0 bases and J by 0 bases, with 19 bases between them.

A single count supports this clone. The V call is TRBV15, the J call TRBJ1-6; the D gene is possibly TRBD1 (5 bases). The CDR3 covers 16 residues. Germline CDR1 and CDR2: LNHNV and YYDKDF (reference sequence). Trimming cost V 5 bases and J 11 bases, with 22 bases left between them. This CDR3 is CATSPESRATRTPLHF. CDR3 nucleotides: TGTGCCACCAGCCCGGAGTCCAGGGCCACTCGTACACCCCTCCACTTT.

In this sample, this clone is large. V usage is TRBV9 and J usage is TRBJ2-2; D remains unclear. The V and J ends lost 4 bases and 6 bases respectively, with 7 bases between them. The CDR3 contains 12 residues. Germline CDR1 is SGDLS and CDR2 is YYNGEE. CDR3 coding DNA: TGTGCCAGCAGCTCCCGAGCCGGGGAGCTGTTTTTT. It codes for CASSSRAGELFF.

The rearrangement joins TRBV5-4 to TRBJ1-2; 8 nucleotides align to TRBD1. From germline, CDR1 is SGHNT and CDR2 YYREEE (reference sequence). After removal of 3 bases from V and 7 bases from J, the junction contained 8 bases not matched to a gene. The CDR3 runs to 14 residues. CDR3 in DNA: TGTGCCAGCAGCTGGACAGGGAAGGAAGGTGGCTACACCTTC. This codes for CASSWTGKEGGYTF. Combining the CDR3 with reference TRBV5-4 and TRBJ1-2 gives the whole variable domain ETGVTQSPTHLIKTRGQQVTLRCSSQSGHNTVSWYQQALGQGPQFIFQYYREEENGRGNFPPRFSGLQFPNYSSELNVNALELDDSALYLCASSWTGKEGGYTFGSGTRLTVV.

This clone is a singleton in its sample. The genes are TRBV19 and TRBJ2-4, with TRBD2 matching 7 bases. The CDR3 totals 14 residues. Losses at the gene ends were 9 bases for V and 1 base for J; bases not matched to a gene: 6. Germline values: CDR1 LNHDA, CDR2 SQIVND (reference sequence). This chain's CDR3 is CASNRLAAKNIQYF. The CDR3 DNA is TGTGCCAGCAACCGACTAGCTGCCAAAAACATTCAGTACTTC.

This CDR3 is CASSISGRPEQYF. The DNA for the CDR3 is TGCGCCAGCAGCATCAGCGGGAGACCCGAGCAGTACTTC. V gene TRBV5-1 combines with J gene TRBJ2-7; 8 nucleotides align to TRBD2. The CDR3 covers 13 residues. Germline CDR1 is SGHRS and CDR2 is YFSETQ. Germline trimming cut 4 bases from V and 6 bases from J; bases unmatched to any gene: 6.

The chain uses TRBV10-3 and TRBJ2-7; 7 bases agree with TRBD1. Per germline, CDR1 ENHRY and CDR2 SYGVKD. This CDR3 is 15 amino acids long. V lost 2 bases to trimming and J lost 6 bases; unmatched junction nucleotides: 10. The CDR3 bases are TGTGCCATCAGTGAGGCTGACAGGGCAATAGGCGAGCAGTACTTC. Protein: CAISEADRAIGEQYF.